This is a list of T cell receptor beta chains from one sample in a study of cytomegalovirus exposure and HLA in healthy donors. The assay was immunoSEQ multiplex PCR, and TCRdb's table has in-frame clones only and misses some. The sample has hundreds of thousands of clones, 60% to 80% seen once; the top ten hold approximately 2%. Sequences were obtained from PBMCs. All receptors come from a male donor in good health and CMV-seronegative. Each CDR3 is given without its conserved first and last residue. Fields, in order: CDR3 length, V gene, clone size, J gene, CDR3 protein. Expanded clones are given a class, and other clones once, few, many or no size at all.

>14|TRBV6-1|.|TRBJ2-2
ASSERAGGLTGELF
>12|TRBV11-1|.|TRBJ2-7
ASSLLAGGYEQY
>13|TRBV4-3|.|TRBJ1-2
ASSQPSLGTSGYT
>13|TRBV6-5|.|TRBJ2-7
ASSYFGAGGPEQY
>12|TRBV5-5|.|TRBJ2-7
ASSIGGTIYEQY
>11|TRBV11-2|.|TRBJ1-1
ASSIRGGIEAF
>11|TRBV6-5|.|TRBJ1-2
ASRRQGNYGYT
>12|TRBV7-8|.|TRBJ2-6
GTGLGSGANVLT
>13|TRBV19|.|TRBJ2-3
ASSLEREPTDTQY
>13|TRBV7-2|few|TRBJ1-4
ASSRRDEKNEKLF
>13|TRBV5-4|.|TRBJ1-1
ASSLAGGGGGEAF
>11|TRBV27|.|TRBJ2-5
ASSFIGRETQY
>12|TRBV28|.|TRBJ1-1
ASRRQGLNTEAF